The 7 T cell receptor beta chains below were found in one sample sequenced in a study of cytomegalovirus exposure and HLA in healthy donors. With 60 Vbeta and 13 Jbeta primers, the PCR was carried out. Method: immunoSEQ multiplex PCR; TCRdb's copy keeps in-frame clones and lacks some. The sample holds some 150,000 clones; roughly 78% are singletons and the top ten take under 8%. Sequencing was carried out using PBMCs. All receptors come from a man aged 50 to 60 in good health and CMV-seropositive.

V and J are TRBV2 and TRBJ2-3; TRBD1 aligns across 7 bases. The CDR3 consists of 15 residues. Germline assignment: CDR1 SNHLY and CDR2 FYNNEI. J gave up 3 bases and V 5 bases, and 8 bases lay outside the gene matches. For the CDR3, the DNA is TGTGCCAGCAGTTTACAGGGGAGCGAAACAGATACGCAGTATTTT. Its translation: CASSLQGSETDTQYF.

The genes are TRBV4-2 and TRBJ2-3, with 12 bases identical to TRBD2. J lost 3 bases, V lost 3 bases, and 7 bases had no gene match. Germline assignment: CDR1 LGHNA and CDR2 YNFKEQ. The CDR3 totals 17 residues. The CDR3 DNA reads TGTGCCAGCAGCCATCCTAGCGGGAGGGCCTGGACAGATACGCAGTATTTT. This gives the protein CASSHPSGRAWTDTQYF.

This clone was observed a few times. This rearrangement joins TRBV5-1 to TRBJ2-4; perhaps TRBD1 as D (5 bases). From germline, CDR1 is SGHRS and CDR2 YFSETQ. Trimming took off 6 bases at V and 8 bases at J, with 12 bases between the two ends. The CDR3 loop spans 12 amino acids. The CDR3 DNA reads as TGCGCCAGCAAATTCGAAGGGGACATTCAGTACTTC. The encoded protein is CASKFEGDIQYF.

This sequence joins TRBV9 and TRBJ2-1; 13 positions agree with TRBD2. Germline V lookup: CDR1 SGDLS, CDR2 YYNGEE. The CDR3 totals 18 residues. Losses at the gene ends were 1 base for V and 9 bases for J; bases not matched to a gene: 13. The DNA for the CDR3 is TGTGCCAGCAGCGTACATACCGGGACTAGCGGGGCGGTTCTTGAGCAGTTCTTC. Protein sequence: CASSVHTGTSGAVLEQFF.

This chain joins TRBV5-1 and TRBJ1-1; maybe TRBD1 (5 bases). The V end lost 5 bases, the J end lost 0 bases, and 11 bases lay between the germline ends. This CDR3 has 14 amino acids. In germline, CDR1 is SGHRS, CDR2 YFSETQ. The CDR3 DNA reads TGCGCCAGCAGGGTGACAGATTTGAACACTGAAGCTTTCTTT. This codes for CASRVTDLNTEAFF.

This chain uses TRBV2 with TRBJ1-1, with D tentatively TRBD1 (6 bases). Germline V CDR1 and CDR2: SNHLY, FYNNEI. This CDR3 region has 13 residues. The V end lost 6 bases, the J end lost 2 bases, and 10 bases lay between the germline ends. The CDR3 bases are TGTGCCAGCAGCCAGGACAGTAACACTGAAGCTTTCTTT. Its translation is CASSQDSNTEAFF.

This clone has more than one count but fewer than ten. CDR3 bases: TGTGCCAGCAGTTACTCCCCAGGGGCCTACGAGCAGTACTTC. Its translation: CASSYSPGAYEQYF. The chain uses TRBV6-5 and TRBJ2-7; tentatively, D is TRBD1 (6 bases). The V gene's germline CDR1 is MNHEY and CDR2 SVGAGI. The CDR3 spans 14 residues. V was trimmed by 0 bases and J by 2 bases, leaving 8 bases between them.